This entry features one TCR beta chain sequence. Germline values: CDR1 SQVTM, CDR2 ANQGSEA. With V trimmed by 3 bases and J by 7 bases, 11 bases remained unmatched. This CDR3 is 16 amino acids long. This entry belongs to a study of blood T cell repertoires in COVID-19. Assay: immunoSEQ multiplex PCR; the TCRdb copy retains only in-frame clones and omits some. Found here are some 140,000 clones, about 90% of them singletons; the top ten hold 0.45% to 0.65%. Sequencing used peripheral blood. This sequence joins TRBV29-1 and TRBJ2-3; 12 bases are a match to TRBD2. The sequence derives from a man aged 45-60 years with acute or convalescent COVID-19. The CDR3 DNA reads as TGCAGCGTTGAGTCCCTAGCGGGAGGGCGGATGTATACGCAGTATTTT. It translates to CSVESLAGGRMYTQYF.